Presented here are 28 T cell receptor beta chains from one specimen sequenced in a study of cytomegalovirus exposure and HLA in healthy donors. The PCR used 60 Vbeta and 13 Jbeta primers. Profiling relied on immunoSEQ multiplex PCR, and the TCRdb table lists in-frame clones only, not all of them. Of about 180,000 clones in the sample, around 80% are singletons; the top ten hold 6.5% to 8.5%. The specimen was PBMCs. All receptors derive from a man aged 25 to 40 in good health and CMV-seropositive.

This chain's CDR3 is CTSSQGFRGRTEAFF. The DNA for the CDR3 is TGCACCAGCAGCCAAGGGTTCAGGGGGCGAACTGAAGCTTTCTTT. V is TRBV1 and J is TRBJ1-1; the table's D gene call, TRBD1, was not cross checked with the DNA. TRBV1 has pseudogene status. The CDR3 is made up of 15 amino acids.

J is TRBJ2-7 and V is TRBV27; 7 bases fit TRBD2. From germline, CDR1 is MNHEY and CDR2 SMNVEV (reference sequence). This CDR3 is 15 amino acids long. V lost 2 bases to trimming and J lost 3 bases; unmatched junction nucleotides: 7. CDR3 nucleotide sequence: TGTGCCAGCAGTTTAAGGTTCGCGGGGGTCTACGAGCAGTACTTC. This translates into CASSLRFAGVYEQYF.

The chain combines TRBV6-1 with TRBJ2-3, with a possible D match to TRBD2 (5 bases). Germline V lookup: CDR1 MNHNS, CDR2 SASEGT. Trimming removed 5 bases at V and 3 bases at J, with 12 bases between. The CDR3 length is 14 residues. The CDR3 spells CASSSDLGTDTQYF. The CDR3 bases are TGTGCCAGCAGTTCGGACTTGGGGACAGATACGCAGTATTTT.

V usage is TRBV11-3 and J usage is TRBJ1-1, with a possible D match to TRBD1 (6 bases). Per germline, CDR1 SGHNT and CDR2 YENEEA. The CDR3 consists of 15 residues. Trimming cost V 5 bases and J 6 bases, with 19 bases left between them. CDR3 bases: TGTGCCAGCAGCCTCCATGGACAGCTGACGGCTGAAGCTTTCTTT. This codes for CASSLHGQLTAEAFF.

This clone occurred a few times. The chain employs TRBV10-3 and TRBJ2-3, with 9 bases identical to TRBD2. Germline values: CDR1 ENHRY, CDR2 SYGVKD. The CDR3 has 14 amino acids. With V trimmed by 4 bases and J by 5 bases, 4 bases remained unmatched. The CDR3 spells CAISVSGGRDTQYF. CDR3 DNA: TGTGCCATCAGTGTAAGCGGGGGGAGAGATACGCAGTATTTT.

The chain uses TRBV7-8 and TRBJ2-7; D gene ambiguous. Germline V gene sequence: CDR1 SGHVS, CDR2 FQNEAQ. The CDR3 has 15 residues. The germline V and J ends were trimmed by 8 bases and 1 base, with 18 bases remaining between them. This CDR3 reads CASSIRSYPSYEQYF. The CDR3 nucleotides are TGTGCCAGCTCCATCCGGTCGTACCCGTCCTACGAGCAGTACTTC.

The chain carries TRBV11-2 and TRBJ2-1; D gene unclear. The V end lost 2 bases, the J end lost 3 bases, and 8 bases lay between the germline ends. CDR1 SGHAT and CDR2 FQNNGV come from the germline V gene. The CDR3 sequence is 14 residues long. The CDR3 nucleotides read TGTGCCAGCAGCTTAATGGCAGACTACAATGAGCAGTTCTTC. Translation: CASSLMADYNEQFF.

The chain uses TRBV21-1 and TRBJ2-7; the table calls TRBD2, which could not be checked here. TRBV21-1 is noted as a pseudogene. CDR3 length equals 14 residues. DNA of the CDR3: TGTGCCAGCAGCAAAGGCCGGAGACTCTACGAGCAGTACTTC. Its protein product is CASSKGRRLYEQYF.

The J gene is TRBJ1-6, the V gene TRBV4-2; 8 nucleotides line up with TRBD1. The germline gives CDR1 LGHNA, CDR2 YNFKEQ. The CDR3 covers 19 residues. The V gene end was trimmed by 3 bases and the J gene end by 4 bases; junction bases not matched to a gene: 14. CDR3 nucleotides: TGTGCCAGCAGCCAGGACCCAGGGACAGGCAGCTTTTATAATTCACCCCTCCACTTT. It translates to CASSQDPGTGSFYNSPLHF.

This chain uses TRBV18 with TRBJ2-2; 10 bases are shared with TRBD2. The CDR3 loop spans 16 amino acids. The germline CDR1 and CDR2 sequences are KGHSH and LQKENI. The junction had 2 bases not matched to a gene; V was cut back by 1 base and J by 3 bases. This CDR3 reads CASSPLLAGDTGELFF. The DNA for the CDR3 is TGTGCCAGCTCACCACTCCTAGCGGGAGACACCGGGGAGCTGTTTTTT.

This clone has just one count. The gene calls are TRBV5-3 and TRBJ2-2, with 7 bases identical to TRBD2. TRBV5-3 is filed as an ORF, its function uncertain. The CDR3 is 16 amino acids. Trimming took 4 bases from V and 5 from J; bases not matched to a gene: 11. DNA for the CDR3: TGTGCCAGAAGCCAAACCGCGGGAGTGGGGACCGGGGAGCTGTTTTTT. Amino acids: CARSQTAGVGTGELFF.

The chain uses TRBV11-3 and TRBJ2-1; TRBD2 matches 13 bases. Losses at the gene ends were 6 bases for V and 10 bases for J; bases not matched to a gene: 6. The CDR3 is 14 residues long. Germline CDR1 SGHNT, CDR2 YENEEA. The CDR3 protein is CASRTSGGALEQFF. In DNA, the CDR3 is TGTGCCAGCAGAACTAGCGGGGGGGCCCTCGAGCAGTTCTTC.

The CDR3 region has the DNA TGCGCCAGCGGTAGCGGGGGGGTCTACGAGCAGTACTTC. Translated: CASGSGGVYEQYF. J is TRBJ2-7 and V is TRBV5-1; 11 bases agree with TRBD2. The CDR3 is 13 residues long. Germline lookup yields CDR1 SGHRS and CDR2 YFSETQ. V lost 7 bases and J lost 3; bases outside the gene matches: 3.

The CDR3 spells CASSLRLAATYNEQFF. CDR3 coding DNA: TGTGCCAGCAGCTTGAGACTAGCGGCAACCTACAATGAGCAGTTCTTC. The rearrangement joins TRBV7-9 to TRBJ2-1; the match to TRBD2 covers 9 bases. V lost 3 bases, J lost 2 bases, and 5 bases stayed unmatched. The CDR3 covers 16 residues. Germline V gene data show CDR1 as SEHNR and CDR2 as FQNEAQ (reference sequence).

The chain uses TRBV15 and TRBJ2-1, with TRBD2 as a possible D gene (7 bases). The CDR3 totals 17 residues. Germline loops: CDR1 LNHNV, CDR2 YYDKDF (reference sequence). V was trimmed by 0 bases and J by 6 bases, leaving 18 bases between them. The CDR3 bases are TGTGCCACCAGCAGAGATTTGGCCCGGGGGGCTGGCAATGAGCAGTTCTTC. Protein sequence: CATSRDLARGAGNEQFF.

V and J are TRBV9 and TRBJ2-7; the match to TRBD1 covers 9 bases. Germline V gene lookup returns CDR1 SGDLS and CDR2 YYNGEE. The CDR3 runs to 14 residues. The trim removed 0 bases at V and 4 bases at J, leaving 2 bases unmatched. The CDR3 sequence: CASSVGDRAYEQYF. The CDR3 DNA sequence: TGTGCCAGCAGCGTAGGGGACAGGGCATACGAGCAGTACTTC.

The chain has TRBV10-2 and TRBJ2-1, with TRBD2 identical over 11 bases. Trimming cost V 7 bases and J 13 bases; bases outside gene matches: 6. CDR1 is WSHSY, CDR2 SAAADI, per germline. The CDR3 is 12 residues long. The CDR3 DNA is TGCGCCAGCACGGGTACTAGCGGGGGACAGTTCTTC. Translating gives CASTGTSGGQFF.

V gene TRBV14 combines with J gene TRBJ2-1, with TRBD2 identical over 12 bases. Trimming at V came to 2 bases and at J to 6 bases, leaving 8 bases not matched to a gene. Germline values: CDR1 SGHDN, CDR2 FVKESK. This CDR3 contains 17 residues. This CDR3 reads CASSQRLAGGPGNEQFF. The CDR3 DNA reads TGTGCCAGCAGCCAAAGGCTAGCGGGGGGGCCTGGCAATGAGCAGTTCTTC. Drawing the rest from reference TRBV14 and TRBJ2-1, the complete variable domain is EAGVTQFPSHSVIEKGQTVTLRCDPISGHDNLYWYRRVMGKEIKFLLHFVKESKQDESGMPNNRFLAERTGGTYSTLKVQPAELEDSGVYFCASSQRLAGGPGNEQFFGPGTRLTVL.

V usage is TRBV10-1 and J usage is TRBJ2-5; 8 bases map to TRBD2. The germline CDR1 and CDR2 sequences are WNHNN and SYGVQD (reference sequence). V gave up 0 bases and J gave up 4 bases; unmatched junction bases: 1. This CDR3 has 14 residues. This CDR3 reads CASSESRGGETQYF. The DNA of the CDR3 is TGCGCCAGCAGTGAGTCTCGGGGGGGAGAGACCCAGTACTTC.

This clone appeared a single time. This chain connects TRBV7-6 to TRBJ1-6; no clear D. Germline lookup yields CDR1 SGHVS and CDR2 FNYEAQ. The V and J ends lost 1 base and 8 bases respectively, with 15 bases between them. The CDR3 is made up of 16 amino acids. The CDR3 spells CASSLEGGFRYSPLHF. The CDR3 DNA sequence: TGTGCCAGCAGCTTAGAAGGCGGGTTCCGATATTCACCCCTCCACTTT.

The chain joins TRBV2 to TRBJ1-5; D not resolved. The CDR3 spans 16 residues. With 3 bases removed from V and 0 bases from J, the gap between germline ends came to 12 bases. Germline assignment: CDR1 SNHLY and CDR2 FYNNEI. The CDR3 DNA reads TGTGCCAGCAGTGAGAGGCAGTTAATTAGCAATCAGCCCCAGCATTTT. Residues: CASSERQLISNQPQHF. The variable domain in full, completed from reference TRBV2 and TRBJ1-5, reads EPEVTQTPSHQVTQMGQEVILRCVPISNHLYFYWYRQILGQKVEFLVSFYNNEISEKSEIFDDQFSVERPDGSNFTLKIRSTKLEDSAMYFCASSERQLISNQPQHFGDGTRLSIL.

The chain employs TRBV18 and TRBJ2-3; 7 nucleotides agree with TRBD1. The CDR3 is 14 residues long. The germline V gene has CDR1 KGHSH and CDR2 LQKENI. The trim removed 3 bases at V and 2 bases at J, leaving 2 bases unmatched. The CDR3, as DNA: TGTGCCAGCTCACCGGGACAGCCCACAGATACGCAGTATTTT. It encodes CASSPGQPTDTQYF.

The J gene is TRBJ2-3, the V gene TRBV6-4; TRBD2 agrees at 9 bases. CDR3 length equals 15 residues. The V and J ends lost 6 bases and 5 bases, in that order; junction bases with no gene match: 9. CDR1 is MRHNA and CDR2 is SNTAGT in the germline V gene. This CDR3 is CASSRELAGQDTQYF. DNA for the CDR3: TGTGCCAGCAGCCGAGAACTAGCGGGCCAAGATACGCAGTATTTT.

The V call is TRBV18, the J call TRBJ2-5, with a weak D call TRBD2 (5 bases). CDR3 length: 13 residues. The V gene lost 2 bases and the J gene lost 2 bases, with 6 bases spanning the gap. Germline CDR1 reads KGHSH; CDR2 reads LQKENI. The CDR3 protein is CASSPWEQETQYF. CDR3 sequence (DNA): TGTGCCAGCTCACCATGGGAGCAAGAGACCCAGTACTTC. The full variable domain, in which reference TRBV18 and TRBJ2-5 provide the parts outside the CDR3, is NAGVMQNPRHLVRRRGQEARLRCSPMKGHSHVYWYRQLPEEGLKFMVYLQKENIIDESGMPKERFSAEFPKEGPSILRIQQVVRGDSAAYFCASSPWEQETQYFGPGTRLLVL.

The chain combines TRBV5-1 with TRBJ2-7; 12 bases map to TRBD2. Germline assignment: CDR1 SGHRS and CDR2 YFSETQ. The V gene end was trimmed by 3 bases and the J gene end by 2 bases; junction bases not matched to a gene: 6. The CDR3 is made up of 16 amino acids. The CDR3 protein is CASSWRLAGGPYEQYF. The CDR3 DNA reads as TGCGCCAGCAGCTGGAGGCTAGCGGGAGGGCCCTACGAGCAGTACTTC.

The chain recombines TRBV5-1 with TRBJ2-5, with unresolved D. The end of the DNA is better explained by TRBJ2-7, so the J call may be wrong. The CDR3 extends over 14 amino acids. Looked up from germline, CDR1 is SGHRS and CDR2 is YFSETQ. CDR3 sequence: CASSLLIHPYEQYF. CDR3 nucleotide sequence: TGCGCCAGCAGCTTACTAATACATCCCTACGAGCAGTACTTC.

This clone was seen only once. This sequence joins TRBV11-1 and TRBJ2-1; 8 bases agree with TRBD2. Germline-derived CDR1 and CDR2 are SGHAT and FQDESV (reference sequence). Germline trimming cut 2 bases from V and 2 bases from J; bases unmatched to any gene: 2. The CDR3 is 15 amino acids. CDR3 residues: CASSLYGRAYNEQFF. Here the CDR3 DNA reads TGTGCCAGCAGCTTATACGGGAGGGCCTACAATGAGCAGTTCTTC.

The rearrangement uses TRBV14 and TRBJ2-5; D is perhaps TRBD1 (5 bases). Germline values: CDR1 SGHDN, CDR2 FVKESK. Trimming pared 4 bases from V and 5 bases from J, leaving 17 bases between. This CDR3 contains 15 residues. The CDR3: CASSRLSAGRETQYF. The CDR3 DNA reads as TGTGCCAGCAGCCGACTGTCGGCAGGGCGCGAGACCCAGTACTTC.